The 23 T cell receptor beta chains below were found in one sample sequenced in a study of T cell repertoires in cytomegalovirus infection. Each CDR3 protein gets one entry after TCRdb re-called the reads with MiXCR. The table includes some 920,000 distinct CDR3 sequences, roughly 30% detected once. Their specific antigens are unknown. Sample: cultured CD8+ T cells from PBMCs, taken from culture after CMV antigen stimulation. The receptor set was obtained from a human donor in good health (CMV status not recorded). Some clones in this sample may be carry-over from other donors' samples.

This sequence joins TRBV27 and TRBJ1-1; no definite D call. The CDR3 spans 15 residues. Trimming cost V 2 bases and J 5 bases, with 15 bases left between them. Germline V gives CDR1 MNHEY, CDR2 SMNVEV (reference sequence). CDR3 DNA: TGTGCCAGCAGTTTAGCTTCCAGGTCCGGAACTGAAGCTTTCTTT. Its translation: CASSLASRSGTEAFF.

This clonotype was seen a handful of times. The V gene is TRBV4-1, the J gene TRBJ2-7; D ambiguous. The CDR3 totals 16 residues. Per germline, CDR1 MGHRA and CDR2 YSYEKL. V shed 1 base and J shed 3 bases, with 16 bases lying between them. CDR3 sequence reads: CASSQAPLGTLYEQYF. CDR3 coding DNA: TGCGCCAGCAGCCAAGCCCCCCTGGGAACCCTCTACGAGCAGTACTTC.

V and J are TRBV5-5 and TRBJ2-5, with D unresolved. Trimming pared 2 bases from V and 1 base from J, leaving 9 bases between. Germline assignment: CDR1 SGHKS and CDR2 YYEKEE (reference sequence). The CDR3 runs 14 residues. This chain's CDR3 is CASSFQQFQETQYF. The DNA of the CDR3 is TGTGCCAGCAGCTTCCAACAGTTCCAAGAGACCCAGTACTTC.

This clonotype was found a few times. The rearrangement joins TRBV19 to TRBJ2-7, with unresolved D. CDR3 length: 15 residues. V was trimmed by 6 bases and J by 0 bases, leaving 15 bases between them. Germline V gene data show CDR1 as LNHDA and CDR2 as SQIVND (reference sequence). The CDR3 DNA follows: TGTGCCAGTAGCCCCAAGTTTCCCAGCTCCTACGAGCAGTACTTC. It encodes CASSPKFPSSYEQYF.

The V call is TRBV19, the J call TRBJ1-1; tentative D call: TRBD1 (6 bases). The CDR3 has 13 amino acids. CDR1 is LNHDA and CDR2 is SQIVND in the germline V gene (reference sequence). V lost 6 bases and J 3 bases, leaving 11 bases between the germline ends. The chain's CDR3 is CASSIGTYTEAFF. In DNA, the CDR3 is TGTGCCAGTAGCATCGGGACATACACTGAAGCTTTCTTT.

The genes are TRBV5-5 and TRBJ1-6; 9 bases match TRBD1. The CDR3 extends over 14 amino acids. Germline V gene lookup returns CDR1 SGHKS and CDR2 YYEKEE (reference sequence). The V gene end was trimmed by 4 bases and the J gene end by 14 bases; junction bases not matched to a gene: 10. This chain's CDR3 is CASSIGTGFLALHF. CDR3 sequence (DNA): TGTGCCAGCAGCATAGGGACAGGGTTTTTGGCCCTCCACTTT.

This clonotype was recorded at least ten times. In DNA form, the CDR3 reads TGTGCCAGCAGCTTAAGTCGGAAGGGCGGGGAGCTGTTTTTT. This gives the protein CASSLSRKGGELFF. This rearrangement joins TRBV7-8 to TRBJ2-2; D call uncertain. The CDR3 runs to 14 residues. V dropped 2 bases and J dropped 7 bases, with 11 bases sitting between them. Germline V gene sequence: CDR1 SGHVS, CDR2 FQNEAQ. The entire variable domain, with the rest obtained from reference TRBV7-8 and TRBJ2-2, is as follows: GAGVSQSPRYKVAKRGQDVALRCDPISGHVSLFWYQQALGQGPEFLTYFQNEAQLDKSGLPSDRFFAERPEGSVSTLKIQRTQQEDSAVYLCASSLSRKGGELFFGEGSRLTVL.

The gene calls are TRBV5-4 and TRBJ1-1; D call uncertain. The CDR3 runs 14 residues. Germline V gives CDR1 SGHNT, CDR2 YYREEE (reference sequence). Trimming removed 6 bases from V and 11 bases from J, with 23 bases in between. The chain's CDR3 is CASTIDKEDYFAFF. The CDR3 DNA follows: TGTGCCAGCACCATTGACAAGGAGGATTACTTTGCTTTCTTT.

This clonotype has only a few counts. J is TRBJ1-1 and V is TRBV25-1, with D uncertain. There are 13 residues in the CDR3. Trimming took off 6 bases at V and 1 base at J, with 9 bases between the two ends. The germline gives CDR1 MGHDK, CDR2 SYGVNS. This CDR3 reads CASREGRNTEAFF. CDR3 in DNA: TGTGCCAGCAGGGAAGGGCGGAACACTGAAGCTTTCTTT. The full variable domain, its missing parts supplied by reference TRBV25-1 and TRBJ1-1, is EADIYQTPRYLVIGTGKKITLECSQTMGHDKMYWYQQDPGMELHLIHYSYGVNSTEKGDLSSESTVSRIRTEHFPLTLESARPSHTSQYLCASREGRNTEAFFGQGTRLTVV.

This clonotype was observed a few times. In DNA form, the CDR3 reads TGTGCCAGCAGTGATCTTGGGGGGCAACTCTACGAGCAGTACGTC. Protein sequence: CASSDLGGQLYEQYV. V gene TRBV6-1 combines with J gene TRBJ2-7; D tentatively fits TRBD1 or TRBD2 (6 bases each). Germline CDR1 is MNHNS and CDR2 is SASEGT. CDR3 length: 15 residues. The V end lost 3 bases, the J end lost 3 bases, and 15 bases lay between the germline ends.

The V gene is TRBV6-2 or TRBV6-3, the J gene TRBJ2-3; the D call may be TRBD1 or TRBD2 (5 bases each). CDR1 is MNHEY and CDR2 is SVGEGT in the germline V gene. The CDR3 is 17 residues long. Trimming left V 5 bases short and J 1 base short, with 19 bases between. CDR3 residues: CASSLAPGTGGTDTQYF. The DNA of the CDR3 is TGTGCCAGCAGTCTAGCCCCCGGGACCGGGGGCACAGATACGCAGTATTTT.

With regard to this clonotype: One base away lies a much larger clone, so this may be a sequencing read error. The chain employs TRBV7-2 and TRBJ2-3; 8 nucleotides match TRBD2. CDR3 size: 20 residues. CDR1 is SGHTA, CDR2 FQGNSA, per germline. The CDR3 DNA reads as TGTGCCAGCAGCTTAGGACTAAGCGGGGGTCTCTCAGCTTTGACAGATATGCAGTATTTT. Translating gives CASSLGLSGGLSALTDMQYF.

The CDR3 sequence is CASWAGGRTDTQYF. The DNA for the CDR3 is TGTGCCAGCTGGGCGGGGGGACGCACAGATACGCAGTATTTT. This chain joins TRBV7-8 and TRBJ2-3; 8 positions agree with TRBD2. Germline CDR1 reads SGHVS; CDR2 reads FQNEAQ. Trimming removed 8 bases from V and 1 base from J; junction bases left unmatched: 5. This CDR3 is built from 14 residues.

V usage is TRBV6-1 and J usage is TRBJ2-7, with 8 bases matching TRBD1. Trimming at V came to 7 bases and at J to 7 bases, leaving 6 bases not matched to a gene. Germline-derived CDR1 and CDR2 are MNHNS and SASEGT. The CDR3 runs 12 residues. This CDR3 reads CASTDRVREQYV. In DNA form, the CDR3 reads TGTGCCAGCACGGACAGGGTCAGAGAGCAGTACGTC.

This clonotype has a handful of counts. The rearrangement uses TRBV12-3 or TRBV12-4 and TRBJ1-2; D is undetermined. The V gene lost 6 bases and the J gene lost 4 bases, with 12 bases spanning the gap. The CDR3 is 13 amino acids. The CDR3 loop is CASSARRFYGYTF. CDR3 sequence (DNA): TGTGCCAGCAGCGCAAGGCGGTTCTATGGCTACACCTTC.

This clonotype was picked up a small number of times. Written as DNA, the CDR3 is TGTGCCAGCAGCCCGAATACAGGGGGCGAGGGAGAGACCCAGTACTTC. Translating gives CASSPNTGGEGETQYF. The V call is TRBV7-9, the J call TRBJ2-5; 9 nucleotides match TRBD1. The CDR3 has 16 residues. Germline CDR1 SEHNR, CDR2 FQNEAQ (reference sequence). J lost 4 bases, V lost 5 bases, and 11 bases had no gene match.

This clonotype was observed once. CDR3 sequence reads: CASSRLKGAYEQYV. In DNA, the CDR3 is TGTGCCAGCAGTAGACTCAAGGGCGCCTACGAGCAGTACGTC. The rearrangement uses TRBV27 and TRBJ2-7; unclear D gene. Trimming cost V 5 bases and J 2 bases, with 13 bases left between them. There are 14 residues in the CDR3. Germline V CDR1 and CDR2: MNHEY, SMNVEV (reference sequence).

This clonotype was observed at least ten times. The rearrangement links TRBV7-8 to TRBJ2-1; 12 bases are shared with TRBD2. CDR1 and CDR2 (germline): SGHVS, FQNEAQ. After removal of 2 bases from V and 9 bases from J, the junction contained 5 bases not matched to a gene. This CDR3 is built from 15 residues. The CDR3 loop reads CASSLLAGGPGEQFF. DNA of the CDR3: TGTGCCAGCAGCTTACTAGCGGGGGGGCCTGGTGAGCAGTTCTTC.

The CDR3 region is CASSQQDYNEQFF. In nucleotides, the CDR3 is TGTGCCAGCAGCCAACAGGATTACAATGAGCAGTTCTTC. The rearrangement uses TRBV6-2 or TRBV6-3 and TRBJ2-1; tentatively, D is TRBD1 (5 bases). V was trimmed by 6 bases and J by 4 bases, leaving 10 bases between them. The CDR3 extends over 13 amino acids. The germline V gene encodes CDR1 MNHEY and CDR2 SVGEGT.

This clonotype was counted at least ten times. The chain's CDR3 is CASSDEGSYNSPLHF. For the CDR3, the DNA is TGTGCCAGCAGTGACGAGGGCTCCTATAATTCACCCCTCCACTTT. The genes are TRBV7-2 and TRBJ1-6; no clear D. This CDR3 comprises 15 residues. V gave up 6 bases and J gave up 0 bases, with 9 bases separating them. Germline CDR1 reads SGHTA; CDR2 reads FQGNSA. Full variable domain (missing parts from reference TRBV7-2 and TRBJ1-6): GAGVSQSPSNKVTEKGKDVELRCDPISGHTALYWYRQSLGQGLEFLIYFQGNSAPDKSGLPSDRFSAERTGGSVSTLTIQRTQQEDSAVYLCASSDEGSYNSPLHFGNGTRLTVT.

A few counts support this clonotype. The rearrangement uses TRBV12-3 or TRBV12-4 and TRBJ2-3, with 7 bases that match TRBD2. V was clipped by 0 bases and J by 5 bases; unmatched bases: 2. CDR3 length: 14 residues. In nucleotides, the CDR3 is TGTGCCAGCAGTTTAGCGGGGGGGGTAGATACGCAGTATTTT. Amino acids: CASSLAGGVDTQYF.

This clonotype was seen repeatedly, ten times or more. The chain couples TRBV7-6 to TRBJ1-1; D gene uncertain. The germline V gene encodes CDR1 SGHVS and CDR2 FNYEAQ. The CDR3 has 14 residues. The V gene lost 3 bases and the J gene lost 2 bases, with 10 bases spanning the gap. The CDR3 DNA follows: TGTGCCAGCAGCTTCAGGCCCACAAACACTGAAGCTTTCTTT. It codes for CASSFRPTNTEAFF.

The rearrangement joins TRBV6-2 or TRBV6-3 to TRBJ2-1; TRBD1 might be the D (6 bases). V dropped 10 bases and J dropped 8 bases, with 15 bases sitting between them. Per germline, CDR1 MNHEY and CDR2 SVGEGT. The CDR3 runs to 12 residues. CDR3 DNA: TGTGCCACCTCCACAGGGTTCGATGAGCAGTTCTTC. As protein: CATSTGFDEQFF.